This record looks at one T cell receptor beta chain sequence and its context. The antigen is unknown. Researchers used 5'RACE with constant-segment primers to make TCR alpha and TCR beta cDNA libraries that carry sample barcodes and UMIs. TCRdb ran MiXCR on the 5' RACE reads and lists one entry per CDR3 protein. The sample lists around 400,000 distinct CDR3 sequences; approximately 24% were seen once. Trimming shortened V by 6 bases and J by 6 bases, and 18 bases separated the two germline ends. The length of the CDR3 is 16 residues. The data originate from a study of T-cell memory formation after mild COVID-19. Notes on the study in general: Within pre-infection memory, some responding clones were found, suggesting cross-reactive memory joined.

The source material was PBMCs or a T cell subset sorted from them (not recorded which). The chain uses TRBV12-3 or TRBV12-4 and TRBJ1-6; D call uncertain. The source of this sequence is an adult woman who had mild COVID-19 (a few samples of this study predate the infection). Cell type and time point are not known. CDR3: CASSSGRVSINSPLHF. The CDR3, as DNA: TGTGCCAGCAGCAGCGGGCGGGTGTCGATTAATTCACCCCTCCACTTT.